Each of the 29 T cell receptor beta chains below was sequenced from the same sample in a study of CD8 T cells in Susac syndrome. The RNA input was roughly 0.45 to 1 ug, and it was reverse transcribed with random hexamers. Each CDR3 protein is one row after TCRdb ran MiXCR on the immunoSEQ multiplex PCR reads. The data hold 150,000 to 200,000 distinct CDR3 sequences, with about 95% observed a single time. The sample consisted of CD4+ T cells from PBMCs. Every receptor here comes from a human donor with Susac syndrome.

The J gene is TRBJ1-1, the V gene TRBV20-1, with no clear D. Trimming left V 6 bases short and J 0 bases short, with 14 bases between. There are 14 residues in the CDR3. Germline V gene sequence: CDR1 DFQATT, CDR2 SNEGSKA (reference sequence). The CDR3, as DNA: TGCAGTGCCCCACGAGAGGGAATGAACACTGAAGCTTTCTTT. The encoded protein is CSAPREGMNTEAFF.

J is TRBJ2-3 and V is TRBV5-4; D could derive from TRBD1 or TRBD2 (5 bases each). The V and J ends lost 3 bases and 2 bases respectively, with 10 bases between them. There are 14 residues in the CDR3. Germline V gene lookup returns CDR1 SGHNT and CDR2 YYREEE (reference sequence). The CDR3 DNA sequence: TGTGCCAGCAGCTCGTCGGGGCCCACAGATACGCAGTATTTT. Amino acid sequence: CASSSSGPTDTQYF.

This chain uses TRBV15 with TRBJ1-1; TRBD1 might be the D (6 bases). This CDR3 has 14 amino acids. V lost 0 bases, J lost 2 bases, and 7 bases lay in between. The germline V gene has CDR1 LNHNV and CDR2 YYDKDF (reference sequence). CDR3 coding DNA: TGTGCCACCAGCAGAGAACAGGGAAACACTGAAGCTTTCTTT. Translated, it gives CATSREQGNTEAFF. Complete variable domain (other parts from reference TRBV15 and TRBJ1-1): DAMVIQNPRYQVTQFGKPVTLSCSQTLNHNVMYWYQQKSSQAPKLLFHYYDKDFNNEADTPDNFQSRRPNTSFCFLDIRSPGLGDTAMYLCATSREQGNTEAFFGQGTRLTVV.

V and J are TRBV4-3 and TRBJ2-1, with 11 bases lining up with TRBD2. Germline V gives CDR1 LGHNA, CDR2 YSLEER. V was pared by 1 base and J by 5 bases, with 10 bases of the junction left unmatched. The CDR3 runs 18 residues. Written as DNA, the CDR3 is TGCGCCAGCAGCCAAGGTCCCTTAGCGGGAGGGAGAGACAATGAGCAGTTCTTC. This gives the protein CASSQGPLAGGRDNEQFF.

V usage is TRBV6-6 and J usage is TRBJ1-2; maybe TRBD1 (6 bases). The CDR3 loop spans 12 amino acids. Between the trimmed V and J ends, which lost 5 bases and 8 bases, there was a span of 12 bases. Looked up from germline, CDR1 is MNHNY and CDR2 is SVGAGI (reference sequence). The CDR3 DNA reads TGTGCCAGCAGTCGAAACAGGGACGGCTACACCTTC. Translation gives CASSRNRDGYTF.

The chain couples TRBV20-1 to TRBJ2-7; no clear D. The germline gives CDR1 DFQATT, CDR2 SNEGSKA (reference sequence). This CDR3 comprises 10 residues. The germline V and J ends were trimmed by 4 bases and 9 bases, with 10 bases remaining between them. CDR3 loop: CSAKSPGQYF. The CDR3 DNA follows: TGCAGTGCTAAGAGTCCTGGGCAGTACTTC.

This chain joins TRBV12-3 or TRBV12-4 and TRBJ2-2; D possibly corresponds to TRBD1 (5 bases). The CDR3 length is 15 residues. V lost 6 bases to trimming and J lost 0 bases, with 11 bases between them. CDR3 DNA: TGTGCCAGCAGGCCAGACAGTGCGAACACCGGGGAGCTGTTTTTT. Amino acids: CASRPDSANTGELFF.

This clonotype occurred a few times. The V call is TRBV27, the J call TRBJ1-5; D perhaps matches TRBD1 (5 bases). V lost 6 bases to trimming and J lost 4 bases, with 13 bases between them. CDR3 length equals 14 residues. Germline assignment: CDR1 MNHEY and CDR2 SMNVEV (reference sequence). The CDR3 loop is CASSSGTGNQPQHF. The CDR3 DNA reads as TGTGCCAGCAGCTCCGGGACTGGAAATCAGCCCCAGCATTTT.

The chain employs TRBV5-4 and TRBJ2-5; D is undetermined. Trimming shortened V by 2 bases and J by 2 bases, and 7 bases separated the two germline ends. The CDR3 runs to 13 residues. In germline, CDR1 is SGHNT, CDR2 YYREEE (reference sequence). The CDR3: CASSLNPQETQYF. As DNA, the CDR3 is TGTGCCAGCAGCTTAAATCCTCAAGAGACCCAGTACTTC.

The CDR3 loop reads CASRYGSIPNEQFF. In nucleotides, the CDR3 is TGTGCCAGCAGATACGGATCGATACCCAATGAGCAGTTCTTC. The genes are TRBV28 and TRBJ2-1; no definite D call. Trimming shortened V by 6 bases and J by 6 bases, and 15 bases separated the two germline ends. Germline CDR1 reads MDHEN; CDR2 reads SYDVKM. There are 14 residues in the CDR3.

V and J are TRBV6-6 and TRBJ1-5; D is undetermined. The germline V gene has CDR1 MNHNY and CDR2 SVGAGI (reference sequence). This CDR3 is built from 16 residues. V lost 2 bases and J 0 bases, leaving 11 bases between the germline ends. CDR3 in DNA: TGTGCCAGCAGTTACCTTTCCGGAAATAGCAATCAGCCCCAGCATTTT. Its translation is CASSYLSGNSNQPQHF.

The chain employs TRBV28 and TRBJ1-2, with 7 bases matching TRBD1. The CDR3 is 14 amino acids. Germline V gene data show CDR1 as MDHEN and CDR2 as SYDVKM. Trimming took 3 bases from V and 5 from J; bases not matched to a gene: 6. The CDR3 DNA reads TGTGCCAGCAGTTTTCGTGAGGGGGCTTATGGCTACACCTTC. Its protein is CASSFREGAYGYTF.

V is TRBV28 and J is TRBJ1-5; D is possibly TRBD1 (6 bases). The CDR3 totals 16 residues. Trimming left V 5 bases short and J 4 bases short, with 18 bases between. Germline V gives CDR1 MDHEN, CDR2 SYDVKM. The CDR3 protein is CASSQPVGGRNQPQHF. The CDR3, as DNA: TGTGCCAGCAGTCAGCCGGTGGGGGGCCGTAATCAGCCCCAGCATTTT.

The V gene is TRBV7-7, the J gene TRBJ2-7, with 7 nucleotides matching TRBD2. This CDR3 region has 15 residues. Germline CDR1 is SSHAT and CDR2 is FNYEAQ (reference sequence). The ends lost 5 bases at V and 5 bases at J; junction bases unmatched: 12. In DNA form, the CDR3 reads TGTGCCAGCAGCCCTGAACTGCGGGGGATGGACGAGCAGTACTTC. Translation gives CASSPELRGMDEQYF.

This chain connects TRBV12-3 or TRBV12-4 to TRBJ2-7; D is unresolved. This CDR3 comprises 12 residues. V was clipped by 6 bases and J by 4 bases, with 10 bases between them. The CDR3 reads CASRRAEYEQYF. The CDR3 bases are TGTGCCAGCAGAAGGGCGGAGTACGAGCAGTACTTC.

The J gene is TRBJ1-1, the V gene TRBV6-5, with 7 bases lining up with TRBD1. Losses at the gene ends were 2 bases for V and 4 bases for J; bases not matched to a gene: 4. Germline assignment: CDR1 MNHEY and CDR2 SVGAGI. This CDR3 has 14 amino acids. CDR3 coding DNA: TGTGCCAGCAGTTACACTTACAGGGGCACTGAAGCTTTCTTT. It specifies CASSYTYRGTEAFF.

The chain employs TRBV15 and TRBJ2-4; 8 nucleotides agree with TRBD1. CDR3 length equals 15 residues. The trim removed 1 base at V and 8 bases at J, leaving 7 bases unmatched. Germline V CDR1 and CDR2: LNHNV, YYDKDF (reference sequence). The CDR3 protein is CATSRARDRRDIQYF. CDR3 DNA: TGTGCCACCAGCAGAGCCAGGGACAGGCGGGACATTCAGTACTTC.

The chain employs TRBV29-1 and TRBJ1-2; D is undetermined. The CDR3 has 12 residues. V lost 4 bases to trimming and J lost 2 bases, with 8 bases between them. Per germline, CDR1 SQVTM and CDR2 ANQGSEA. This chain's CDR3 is CSVGSSNYGYTF. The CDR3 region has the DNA TGCAGCGTTGGCAGTTCCAACTATGGCTACACCTTC.

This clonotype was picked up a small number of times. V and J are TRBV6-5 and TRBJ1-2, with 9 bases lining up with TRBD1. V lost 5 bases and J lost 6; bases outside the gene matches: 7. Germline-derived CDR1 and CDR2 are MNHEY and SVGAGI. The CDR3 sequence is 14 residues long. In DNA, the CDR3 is TGTGCCAGCAGTCTCTCCCGACAGGGGGATGGCTACACCTTC. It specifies CASSLSRQGDGYTF.

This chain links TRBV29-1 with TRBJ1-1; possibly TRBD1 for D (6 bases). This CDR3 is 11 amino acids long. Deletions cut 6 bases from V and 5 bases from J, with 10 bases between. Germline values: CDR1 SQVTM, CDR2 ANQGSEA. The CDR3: CSVRGGTEAFF. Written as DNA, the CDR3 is TGCAGCGTACGAGGGGGTACTGAAGCTTTCTTT.

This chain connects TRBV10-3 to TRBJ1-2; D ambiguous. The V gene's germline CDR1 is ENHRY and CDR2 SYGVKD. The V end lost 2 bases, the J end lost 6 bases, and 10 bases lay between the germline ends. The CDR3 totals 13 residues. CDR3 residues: CAISEGQRDGYTF. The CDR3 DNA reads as TGTGCCATCAGTGAGGGGCAGAGGGATGGCTACACCTTC.

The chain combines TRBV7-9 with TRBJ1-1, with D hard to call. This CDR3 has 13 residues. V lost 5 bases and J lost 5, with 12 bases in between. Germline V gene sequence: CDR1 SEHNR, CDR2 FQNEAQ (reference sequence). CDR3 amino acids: CASSLDGETEAFF. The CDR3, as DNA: TGTGCCAGCAGCCTCGACGGGGAGACTGAAGCTTTCTTT.

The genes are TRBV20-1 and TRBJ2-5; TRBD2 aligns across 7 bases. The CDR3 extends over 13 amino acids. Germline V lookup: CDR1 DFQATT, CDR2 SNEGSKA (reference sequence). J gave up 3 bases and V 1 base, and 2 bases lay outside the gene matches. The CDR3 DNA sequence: TGCAGTGCTAGAGGGGGAGGGAAAGAGACCCAGTACTTC. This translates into CSARGGGKETQYF.

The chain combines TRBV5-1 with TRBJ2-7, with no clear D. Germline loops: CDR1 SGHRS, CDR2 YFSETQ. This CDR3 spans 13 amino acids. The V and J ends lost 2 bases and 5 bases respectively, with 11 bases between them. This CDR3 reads CASSLIAMDEQYF. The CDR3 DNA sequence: TGCGCCAGCAGCTTAATAGCCATGGACGAGCAGTACTTC.

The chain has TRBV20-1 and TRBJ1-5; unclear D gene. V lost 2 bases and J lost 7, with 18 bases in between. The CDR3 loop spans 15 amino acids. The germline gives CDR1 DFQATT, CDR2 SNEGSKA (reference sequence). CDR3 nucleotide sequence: TGCAGTGCTAGACGACACCTTCAGCCCGGACAGCCCCAGCATTTT. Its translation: CSARRHLQPGQPQHF.

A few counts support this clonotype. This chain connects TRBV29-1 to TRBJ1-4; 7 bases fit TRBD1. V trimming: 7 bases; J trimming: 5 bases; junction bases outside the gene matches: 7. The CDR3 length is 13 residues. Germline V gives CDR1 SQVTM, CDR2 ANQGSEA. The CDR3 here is CSATGVTNEKLFF. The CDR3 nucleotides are TGCAGCGCTACAGGGGTTACAAATGAAAAACTGTTTTTT.

CDR3: CASSLTSVLNEQFF. CDR3 in DNA: TGTGCCAGCAGCTTGACTAGCGTTTTAAATGAGCAGTTCTTC. The rearrangement uses TRBV11-2 and TRBJ2-1; 8 positions agree with TRBD2. Unmatched junction bases numbered 5, after V lost 3 bases and J lost 7 bases. The CDR3 consists of 14 residues. Germline V gene lookup returns CDR1 SGHAT and CDR2 FQNNGV.

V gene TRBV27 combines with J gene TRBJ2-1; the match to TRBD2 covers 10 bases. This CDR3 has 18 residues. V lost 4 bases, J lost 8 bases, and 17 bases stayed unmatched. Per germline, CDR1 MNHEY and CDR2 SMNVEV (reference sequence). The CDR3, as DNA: TGTGCCAGCAGTTCCTTGGGGCGGGGACTAGCGAGAGTCGATGAGCAGTTCTTC. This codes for CASSSLGRGLARVDEQFF.

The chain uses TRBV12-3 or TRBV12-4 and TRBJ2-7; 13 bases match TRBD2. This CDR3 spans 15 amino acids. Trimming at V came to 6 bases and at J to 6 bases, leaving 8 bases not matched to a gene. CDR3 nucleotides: TGTGCCAGCAGCCCGGGACTAGCGGGAAGGGGCGAGCAGTACTTC. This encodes CASSPGLAGRGEQYF.